What follows is one T cell receptor (beta chain) and its context. V dropped 0 bases and J dropped 2 bases, with 11 bases sitting between them. CDR1 is SGHRS, CDR2 YFSETQ, per germline. The CDR3 runs to 15 residues. MiXCR was run by TCRdb on the 5' RACE reads, yielding one entry per CDR3 protein. The sample yields tens of thousands of distinct CDR3 sequences, 27% seen once. This entry belongs to a study of CD8 T cells in ankylosing spondylitis. Input material: blood, either unsorted or a sorted T cell fraction (not recorded which). V is TRBV5-1 and J is TRBJ2-5, with D uncertain. The source is a male donor with ankylosing spondylitis or in good health (not recorded which). DNA for the CDR3: TGCGCCAGCAGCTTGGGGTCAGCAATTCAAGAGACCCAGTACTTC. Residues: CASSLGSAIQETQYF.